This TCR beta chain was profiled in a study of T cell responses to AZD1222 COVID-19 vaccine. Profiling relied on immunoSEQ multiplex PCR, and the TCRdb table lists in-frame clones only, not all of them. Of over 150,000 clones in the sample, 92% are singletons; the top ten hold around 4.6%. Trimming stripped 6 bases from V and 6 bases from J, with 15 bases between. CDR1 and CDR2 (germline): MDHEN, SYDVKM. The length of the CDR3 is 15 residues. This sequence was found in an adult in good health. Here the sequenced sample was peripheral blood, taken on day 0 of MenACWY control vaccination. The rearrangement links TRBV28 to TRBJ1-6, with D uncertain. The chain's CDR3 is CASSHPGQINSPLHF. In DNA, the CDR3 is TGTGCCAGCAGCCACCCCGGGCAGATTAATTCACCCCTCCACTTT.